This T cell receptor (beta chain) was observed in a study of shared T cell receptors in the human thymus. Repertoires were generated with immunoSEQ multiplex PCR, while TCRdb's copy carries only in-frame clones and drops some. The sample lists approximately 760,000 clones, 80% to 90% seen once, with about 0.0098% in the top ten. V shed 3 bases, J shed 0 bases, and the junction held 7 bases outside the gene matches. Germline V CDR1 and CDR2: MNHEY, SVGAGI. The CDR3 is 16 amino acids. The data also belong to a second study, concerning human thymus T cells. From that second work: Infants served as donors; they were healthy and Finnish and were having corrective surgery for congenital heart defects. It was from resections taken during corrective heart surgery that the thymus tissue came. Blood and thymic repertoires both appeared biased in V and J gene usage. Highly overlapping thymic repertoires among unrelated individuals were reported in related research.

V gene TRBV6-5 combines with J gene TRBJ1-2; TRBD1 matches 7 bases. This sequence was found in a girl younger than two with a congenital heart defect. Sequenced: thymocytes. CDR3: CASSYSKQGPNYGYTF. The CDR3 DNA sequence: TGTGCCAGCAGTTATAGCAAACAGGGGCCTAACTATGGCTACACCTTC.